This TCR beta chain was observed in a study of PD-L1 blockade in urothelial cancer. TCRdb's table, derived via immunoSEQ multiplex PCR, lists solely in-frame clones and lacks some. The table shows 75,000 to 95,000 clones, with 90% occurring only once. The CDR3 has 16 amino acids. The germline V gene encodes CDR1 SNHLY and CDR2 FYNNEI. V was cut by 3 bases and J by 7 bases, with 21 bases left in between. The chain has TRBV2 and TRBJ2-5, with a possible D match to TRBD2 (7 bases). This receptor was identified in a man between 60 and 75 years old with urothelial cancer. Source: PBMCs, taken around atezolizumab (anti-PD-L1) treatment. This chain's CDR3 is CASSDYSWGGDGTQYF. CDR3 DNA sequence: TGTGCCAGCAGTGATTATTCTTGGGGGGGCGACGGGACCCAGTACTTC.